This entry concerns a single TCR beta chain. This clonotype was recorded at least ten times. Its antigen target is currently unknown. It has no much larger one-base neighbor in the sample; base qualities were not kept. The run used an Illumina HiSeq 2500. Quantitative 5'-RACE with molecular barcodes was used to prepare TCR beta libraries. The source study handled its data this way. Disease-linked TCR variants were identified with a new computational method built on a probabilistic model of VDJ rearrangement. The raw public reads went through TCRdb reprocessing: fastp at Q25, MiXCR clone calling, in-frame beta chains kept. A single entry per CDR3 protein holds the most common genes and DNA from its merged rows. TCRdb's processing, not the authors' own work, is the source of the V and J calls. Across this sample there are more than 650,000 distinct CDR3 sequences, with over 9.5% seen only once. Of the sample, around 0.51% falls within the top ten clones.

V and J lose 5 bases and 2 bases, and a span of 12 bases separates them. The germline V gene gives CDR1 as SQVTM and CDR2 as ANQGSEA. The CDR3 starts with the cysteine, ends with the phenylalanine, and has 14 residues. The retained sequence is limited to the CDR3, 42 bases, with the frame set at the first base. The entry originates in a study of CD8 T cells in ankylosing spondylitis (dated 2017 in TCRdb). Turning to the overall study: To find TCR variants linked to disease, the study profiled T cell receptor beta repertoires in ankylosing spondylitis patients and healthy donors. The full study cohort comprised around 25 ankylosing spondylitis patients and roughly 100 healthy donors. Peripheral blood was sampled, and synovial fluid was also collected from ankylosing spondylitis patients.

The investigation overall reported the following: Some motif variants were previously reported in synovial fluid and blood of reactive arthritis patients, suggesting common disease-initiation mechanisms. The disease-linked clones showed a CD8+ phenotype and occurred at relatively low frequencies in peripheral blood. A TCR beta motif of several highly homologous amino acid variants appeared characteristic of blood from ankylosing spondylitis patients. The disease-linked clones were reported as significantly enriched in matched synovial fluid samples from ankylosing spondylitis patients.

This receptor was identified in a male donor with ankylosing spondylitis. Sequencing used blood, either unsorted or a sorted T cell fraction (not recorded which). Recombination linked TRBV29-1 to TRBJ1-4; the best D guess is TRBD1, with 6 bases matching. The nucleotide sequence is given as TGCAGCGTTCCTTCAGGGGCCACTAATGAAAAACTGTTTTTT. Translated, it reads CSVPSGATNEKLFF.